A single sample is the source of the 3 T cell receptor beta chains below, sequenced in a study of vaccination effects on CD4 cells after COVID-19 (dated by TCRdb to 2021 to 2024). Their recognized antigens are unknown. The protocol used for the library was the immunoSEQ multiplex PCR assay. TCRdb holds this immuneACCESS table with in-frame rearrangements only. Some clones are missing; in checked studies, unresolved V genes explain under half, and the rest has no known cause. Here the sample has some 31,000 clones; 70% occur a single time. Approximately 3.6% of the sample comes from the top ten. After less than eleven days of culture, CD4+ T cells were isolated with the EasySep CD4+ T cell isolation kit. The input for sequencing was CD4+ T cells from PBMCs cultured without peptide, taken before COVID-19 vaccination. The receptors stem from a human donor who received a COVID-19 vaccine.

CDR3 protein: CSASGGAGVRLSYNEQFF. In DNA, the CDR3 is TGCAGTGCTAGTGGTGGAGCGGGAGTTCGCCTATCCTACAATGAGCAGTTCTTC. This chain links TRBV20-1 with TRBJ2-1; 8 positions agree with TRBD2. There are 18 residues in the CDR3. Germline V gene data show CDR1 as DFQATT and CDR2 as SNEGSKA (reference sequence). J gave up 1 base and V 3 bases, and 14 bases lay outside the gene matches.

There are a few counts of this clone. V is TRBV27 and J is TRBJ2-1, with 7 bases matching TRBD1. Germline trimming cut 5 bases from V and 5 bases from J; bases unmatched to any gene: 9. The CDR3 totals 15 residues. Germline CDR1 is MNHEY and CDR2 is SMNVEV (reference sequence). CDR3 residues: CASSTYGTENNEQFF. The CDR3 region has the DNA TGTGCCAGCAGTACATACGGGACAGAAAACAATGAGCAGTTCTTC.

This chain uses TRBV28 with TRBJ2-2; TRBD1 matches 9 bases. CDR3 length: 13 residues. J gave up 8 bases and V 8 bases, and 6 bases lay outside the gene matches. Germline V gene data show CDR1 as MDHEN and CDR2 as SYDVKM. The CDR3 coding sequence is TGTGCCAGCGAAACCGGACAGGGGGGGGAGCTGTTTTTT. It encodes CASETGQGGELFF.